This TCR beta chain originates from a study of control samples from healthy donors and cancer patients. Data came from immunoSEQ multiplex PCR; TCRdb stores just in-frame clones and leaves some out. The sample yields roughly 120,000 clones, roughly 90% seen once. The source material was PBMCs. The sequence derives from an older woman with lung cancer.

CDR3 bases: TGTGCCAGCAGCGTGCAATCTGGGGGTCCCGGGGAGACCCAGTACTTC. Its protein product is CASSVQSGGPGETQYF. This chain joins TRBV9 and TRBJ2-5, with D perhaps being TRBD1 or TRBD2 (5 bases each). Germline V gives CDR1 SGDLS, CDR2 YYNGEE. CDR3 length: 16 residues. V was cut by 2 bases and J by 5 bases, with 19 bases left in between.